Shown below are 3 T cell receptor beta chains from a single sample sequenced in a study of blood T cell repertoires in COVID-19. Profiled with immunoSEQ multiplex PCR; TCRdb holds only in-frame clones, not every one. Here the sample spans roughly 74,000 clones, almost 90% being singletons. The sequenced sample consisted of peripheral blood. The receptors were gathered from a woman aged 80 or older with active or convalescent COVID-19.

The chain employs TRBV18 and TRBJ1-3; 9 bases agree with TRBD1. The germline CDR1 and CDR2 sequences are KGHSH and LQKENI. V lost 3 bases and J lost 3; bases outside the gene matches: 6. The CDR3 covers 16 residues. This CDR3 is CASSPEQGAYGNTIYF. In DNA, the CDR3 is TGTGCCAGCTCACCTGAACAGGGGGCGTATGGAAACACCATATATTTT.

This chain connects TRBV5-1 to TRBJ1-2, with TRBD1 as a possible D gene (5 bases). The germline V gene has CDR1 SGHRS and CDR2 YFSETQ. V shed 3 bases and J shed 0 bases, with 9 bases lying between them. This CDR3 contains 14 residues. The CDR3 sequence is CASSWDSPNYGYTF. The CDR3 coding sequence is TGCGCCAGCAGCTGGGACTCCCCTAACTATGGCTACACCTTC.

The CDR3 sequence: CASSEYRGLAEKLFF. CDR3 in DNA: TGTGCCAGCAGTGAATATAGGGGGTTGGCTGAAAAACTGTTTTTT. The chain is built from TRBV25-1 and TRBJ1-4, with D perhaps TRBD1 (6 bases). V lost 0 bases to trimming and J lost 7 bases, with 12 bases between them. The CDR3 is 15 residues long. Per the germline V gene, CDR1 is MGHDK and CDR2 is SYGVNS.